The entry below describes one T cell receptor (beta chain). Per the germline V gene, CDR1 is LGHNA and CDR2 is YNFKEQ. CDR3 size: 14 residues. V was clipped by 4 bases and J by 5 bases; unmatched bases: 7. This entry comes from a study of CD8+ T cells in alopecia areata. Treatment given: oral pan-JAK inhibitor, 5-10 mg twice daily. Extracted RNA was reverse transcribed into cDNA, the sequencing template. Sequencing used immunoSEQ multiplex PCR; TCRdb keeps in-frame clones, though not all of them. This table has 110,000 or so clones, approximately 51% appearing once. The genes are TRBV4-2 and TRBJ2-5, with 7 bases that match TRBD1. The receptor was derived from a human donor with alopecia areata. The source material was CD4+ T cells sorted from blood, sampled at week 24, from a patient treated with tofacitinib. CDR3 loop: CASSPEGAGETQYF. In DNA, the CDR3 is TGTGCCAGCAGCCCAGAGGGGGCCGGGGAGACCCAGTACTTC.